What follows are 10 T cell receptor beta chains derived from one specimen sequenced in a study of sequential checkpoint blockade in melanoma. Treatment of the sample: randomized to nivolumab then ipilimumab (arm A) or the reverse (arm B). Using immunoSEQ multiplex PCR, the repertoire was profiled, and TCRdb retains in-frame clones only, with some absent. This repertoire shows under 20,000 clones, approximately 80% found once; its top ten account for 12%. The specimen was CD8+ T cells sorted from blood (inferred from file names), collected from a patient given nivolumab and ipilimumab in sequence. Every receptor here comes from a human donor with melanoma.

This chain connects TRBV29-1 to TRBJ1-2; 8 bases align to TRBD1. Per germline, CDR1 SQVTM and CDR2 ANQGSEA. The CDR3 is made up of 15 amino acids. V was pared by 5 bases and J by 2 bases, with 10 bases of the junction left unmatched. CDR3 sequence reads: CSVKVGTGYNYGYTF. DNA for the CDR3: TGCAGCGTTAAAGTGGGGACAGGCTACAACTATGGCTACACCTTC.

V gene TRBV5-4 combines with J gene TRBJ2-5; 7 nucleotides line up with TRBD1. The assigned J gene may be wrong: the sequence end matches TRBJ2-7 better. CDR3 size: 13 residues. In germline, CDR1 is SGHNT, CDR2 YYREEE (reference sequence). CDR3: CASSPTGSYEQYF. The CDR3 coding sequence is TGTGCCAGCAGCCCGACAGGGTCCTACGAGCAGTACTTC.

The chain joins TRBV4-1 to TRBJ1-1; D unclear. The germline V gene has CDR1 MGHRA and CDR2 YSYEKL. V was pared by 1 base and J by 5 bases, with 14 bases between. There are 15 residues in the CDR3. The CDR3 sequence is CASSQADLGGTEAFF. As DNA, the CDR3 is TGCGCCAGCAGCCAAGCGGACTTGGGAGGGACTGAAGCTTTCTTT.

The chain joins TRBV27 to TRBJ1-5; 8 bases fit TRBD1. Per the germline V gene, CDR1 is MNHEY and CDR2 is SMNVEV (reference sequence). Trimming removed 4 bases from V and 4 bases from J; junction bases left unmatched: 3. This CDR3 region has 14 residues. CDR3 DNA: TGTGCCAGCAGTTGGACAGGGCTGAATCAGCCCCAGCATTTT. Its translation: CASSWTGLNQPQHF.

The CDR3 DNA is TGTGCCAGCAGCTTAGGGACAGGGGGAAAACTCTATGGCTACACCTTC. Amino acids: CASSLGTGGKLYGYTF. The chain has TRBV7-9 and TRBJ1-2; TRBD1 matches at 10 bases. The CDR3 covers 16 residues. In germline, CDR1 is SEHNR, CDR2 FQNEAQ (reference sequence). V shed 1 base and J 4 bases; nucleotides not matched to a gene: 6.

The J gene is TRBJ1-4, the V gene TRBV27; D is possibly TRBD1 (6 bases). In germline, CDR1 is MNHEY, CDR2 SMNVEV (reference sequence). Trimming removed 6 bases at V and 8 bases at J, with 7 bases between. The CDR3 is 11 residues long. The CDR3 DNA reads TGTGCCAGCAGGAGGGGGGAAAAACTGTTTTTT. It yields the protein CASRRGEKLFF.

In this sample, this clone turned up a few times. The gene calls are TRBV15 and TRBJ1-1; TRBD1 aligns across 9 bases. The germline V gene has CDR1 LNHNV and CDR2 YYDKDF (reference sequence). The V segment lost 2 bases and the J segment 3 bases; nucleotides outside the gene matches: 4. The CDR3 totals 15 residues. The CDR3 nucleotides read TGTGCCACCAGCAGAAACCGACAGGGGGACACTGAAGCTTTCTTT. Its protein product is CATSRNRQGDTEAFF.

V and J are TRBV5-1 and TRBJ2-7, with D perhaps matching TRBD2 (5 bases). Germline lookup yields CDR1 SGHRS and CDR2 YFSETQ. Trimming stripped 0 bases from V and 2 bases from J, with 12 bases between. The CDR3 contains 15 residues. The CDR3 bases are TGCGCCAGCAGCTTGGAGACGGACGGGACCTACGAGCAGTACTTC. As protein: CASSLETDGTYEQYF.

The chain recombines TRBV30 with TRBJ1-1; TRBD1 might be the D (5 bases). The CDR3 sequence is 12 residues long. V gave up 3 bases and J gave up 6 bases, with 11 bases separating them. Germline assignment: CDR1 GTSNPN and CDR2 SVGIG (reference sequence). CDR3 sequence (DNA): TGTGCCTGGAGCTGGGGGGGGTCTGAAGCTTTCTTT. It yields the protein CAWSWGGSEAFF.

This clone was observed a few times. The CDR3 DNA sequence: TGTGCCAGCAGTTTTAGGGGTGGGGAGCAGTACTTC. Residues: CASSFRGGEQYF. The rearrangement joins TRBV27 to TRBJ2-7, with D possibly being TRBD1 (5 bases). There are 12 residues in the CDR3. CDR1 is MNHEY and CDR2 is SMNVEV in the germline V gene (reference sequence). V was pared by 3 bases and J by 7 bases, with 10 bases between.